Listed below are T cell receptor beta chains from one sample, sequenced in a study of CD8 T cells in ankylosing spondylitis. MiXCR, applied by TCRdb to the 5' RACE reads, yields one record per CDR3 protein. This sample carries about 140,000 distinct CDR3 sequences, 8% to 9% of them seen once, and the ten largest clones take 6% to 8%. Material for sequencing was synovial fluid, either unsorted or a sorted T cell fraction (not recorded which). Source of these receptors: a male donor with ankylosing spondylitis. The CDR3 runs from the conserved cysteine through the conserved F or W. Each record gives: D gene, V gene, J gene, clone size, CDR3 protein, CDR3 DNA. A D gene is named only where the DNA matches it firmly. The size field is filled for only some rows; it gives once, few, many or a size class.

>TRBD1|TRBV20-1|TRBJ1-5|many
CSARDIKAGGNNQPQHF
TGCAGTGCTAGAGATATAAAGGCAGGGGGGAACAATCAGCCCCAGCATTTT
>TRBD2|TRBV4-1|TRBJ2-7|many
CASSRSSGRAYEQYF
TGCGCCAGCAGCAGGTCTAGCGGGAGGGCCTACGAGCAGTACTTC
>TRBD2|TRBV7-2|TRBJ2-3|few
CASSSWTSGTDTQYF
TGTGCCAGCAGCTCTTGGACTAGCGGCACAGATACGCAGTATTTT
>.|TRBV20-1|TRBJ2-5|many
CSARLGQETQYF
TGCAGTGCTAGGCTTGGACAGGAGACCCAGTACTTC
>.|TRBV12-3/TRBV12-4|TRBJ2-2|many
CASRSQGWTGELFF
TGTGCCAGCAGGTCCCAGGGATGGACCGGGGAGCTGTTTTTT
>.|TRBV6-6|TRBJ2-3|few
CATRQPEEDTQYF
TGTGCCACCCGACAGCCCGAGGAAGATACGCAGTATTTT
>.|TRBV10-3|TRBJ2-3|.
CAIRAGRDHDTQYF
TGTGCCATCAGGGCGGGAAGGGATCATGATACGCAGTATTTT
>.|TRBV5-6|TRBJ1-2|few
CASSLGIDSYYGYTF
TGTGCCAGCAGCTTGGGCATCGACTCGTACTATGGCTACACCTTC
>.|TRBV5-1|TRBJ1-1|few
CASSLQPGDTEAFF
TGCGCCAGCAGCTTGCAACCGGGGGACACTGAAGCTTTCTTT
>.|TRBV25-1|TRBJ2-7|many
CASSGYSEQYF
TGTGCCAGCAGTGGGTACAGCGAGCAGTACTTC
>.|TRBV7-9|TRBJ2-3|few
CASSEGLVGTDTQYF
TGTGCCAGCAGCGAGGGTCTAGTGGGCACAGATACGCAGTATTTT
>TRBD1|TRBV11-2|TRBJ1-1|many
CASSLGTGGDEAFF
TGTGCCAGCAGCTTAGGAACAGGGGGGGATGAAGCTTTCTTT
>TRBD1|TRBV20-1|TRBJ2-5|.
CSARDSTGVAETQYF
TGCAGTGCTAGAGATTCGACAGGGGTCGCAGAGACCCAGTACTTC
>.|TRBV20-1|TRBJ1-2|many
CSAKESTLSGYTF
TGCAGTGCAAAGGAGAGTACCCTCAGTGGCTACACCTTC
>TRBD2|TRBV29-1|TRBJ2-1|many
CSVVAGHSYNEQFF
TGCAGCGTTGTAGCGGGCCACTCCTACAATGAGCAGTTCTTC
>.|TRBV18|TRBJ1-3|many
CASSRGRSSSGNTIYF
TGTGCCAGCTCACGCGGACGGAGCTCCTCTGGAAACACCATATATTTT
>.|TRBV6-5|TRBJ1-4|many
CASSYSAWGEKLFF
TGTGCCAGCAGTTACTCGGCTTGGGGTGAAAAACTGTTTTTT
>.|TRBV7-9|TRBJ2-5|many
CASSQRGPPTQYF
TGTGCCAGCAGCCAAAGGGGACCTCCGACCCAGTACTTC
>TRBD1|TRBV5-1|TRBJ1-1|few
CASKGDSNTEAFF
TGCGCCAGCAAGGGGGACAGTAACACTGAAGCTTTCTTT
>TRBD1|TRBV7-2|TRBJ2-3|few
CASTRDRVTTDTQYF
TGTGCCAGCACCAGGGACAGGGTCACCACAGATACGCAGTATTTT
>TRBD2|TRBV29-1|TRBJ2-3|medium-sized
CSVRGNTDTQYF
TGCAGCGTGCGGGGGAACACAGATACGCAGTATTTT
>TRBD2|TRBV10-1|TRBJ2-7|many
CASSDSGTSGRIGEQYF
TGCGCCAGCAGTGATTCCGGGACTAGCGGGAGGATCGGCGAGCAGTACTTC
>TRBD1|TRBV27|TRBJ1-5|many
CASSSSTGGQPQHF
TGTGCCAGCAGTTCGTCCACAGGGGGACAGCCCCAGCATTTT
>TRBD1|TRBV20-1|TRBJ1-1|many
CCSPRQGNTEAFF
TGCTGTTCCCCTAGACAGGGGAACACTGAAGCTTTCTTT
>.|TRBV25-1|TRBJ1-1|few
CASSWGGLNTEAFF
TGTGCCAGCAGCTGGGGGGGGTTGAACACTGAAGCTTTCTTT
>.|TRBV24-1|TRBJ2-1|many
CATRDRQDNEQFF
TGTGCCACCAGGGACAGACAAGACAATGAGCAGTTCTTC
>.|TRBV20-1|TRBJ1-6|.
CSARDGFSPLHF
TGCAGTGCTAGGGACGGGTTTTCACCCCTCCACTTT
>.|TRBV20-1|TRBJ1-1|few
CSAYRPPANTEAFF
TGCAGTGCTTACAGGCCCCCGGCGAACACTGAAGCTTTCTTT
>.|TRBV7-8|TRBJ1-1|.
CASSLSLDTEAFF
TGTGCCAGCAGCTTAAGTCTGGACACTGAAGCTTTCTTT
>TRBD1|TRBV10-3|TRBJ1-2|.
CAISELRDSFSGYTF
TGTGCCATCAGTGAGCTCCGGGACAGCTTTTCTGGCTACACCTTC
>.|TRBV12-3/TRBV12-4|TRBJ1-4|few
CASSLRRGLEKLFF
TGTGCCAGCAGTCTTAGACGGGGACTTGAAAAACTGTTTTTT
>.|TRBV7-2|TRBJ1-4|few
CASSLALDGHREKLFF
TGTGCCAGCAGCTTAGCGTTGGACGGCCATCGTGAAAAACTGTTTTTT
>.|TRBV6-1|TRBJ2-7|many
CASIRDLTLPYEQYF
TGTGCCAGCATAAGGGATCTCACCCTCCCGTACGAGCAGTACTTC
>.|TRBV2|TRBJ1-3|many
CASSEGQHAGNTIYF
TGTGCCAGCAGTGAAGGGCAGCACGCTGGAAACACCATATATTTT
>.|TRBV6-5|TRBJ2-7|.
CASSLTTVSYEQYF
TGTGCCAGCAGTTTGACGACGGTCTCCTACGAGCAGTACTTC
>.|TRBV5-1|TRBJ1-1|few
CASSFGTAAEAFF
TGCGCCAGCAGCTTTGGGACGGCCGCTGAAGCTTTCTTT
>TRBD2|TRBV7-3|TRBJ2-1|.
CASSSPGLAGGRANEQFF
TGTGCCAGCAGCTCCCCGGGACTAGCGGGGGGGAGGGCGAATGAGCAGTTCTTC
>.|TRBV11-1|TRBJ1-2|few
CASSPANMDYGYTF
TGTGCCAGCTCTCCGGCTAACATGGACTATGGCTACACCTTC
>.|TRBV18|TRBJ1-1|.
CATRLSAGMNTEAFF
TGTGCCACCAGACTTTCGGCGGGAATGAACACTGAAGCTTTCTTT
>.|TRBV7-7|TRBJ2-5|few
CASSLEDGFQETQYF
TGTGCTAGCAGCTTAGAGGACGGTTTCCAAGAGACCCAGTACTTC